This TCR beta chain emerged from a study of beta chain features in type 1 diabetes (dated by TCRdb to the late 2010s). Broadly, across the study: Mean age, gender distribution, total cell number and subset yield did not differ between patients and healthy donors. In the study, recently diagnosed type 1 diabetes patients and matched healthy donors were compared on the TCRB repertoires of their sorted circulating CD4+ T cell subsets. Whereas all 28 donors provided naive and central memory subsets, regulatory and stem cell-like memory subsets were isolated from just 8 patients and roughly eight healthy donors. A total of 90 million to 120 million sorted cells were examined across all samples, and a strong correlation was observed between cell number per subset and RNA yield. The study at large found these results: Shorter templates might have been favored by PCR, but patient and control samples were amplified and corrected together, so both groups would have been affected equally by any skew. Because cDNA was sequenced instead of genomic DNA, highly expressing activated cells could be over-represented, though the groups showed no difference in activation or CD3 levels. A moderate but significant shortening of TCRB CDR3 length was observed in type 1 diabetes patients in all four CD4+ subsets. Patients with type 1 diabetes made fewer insertions and deleted more nucleotides at VDJ recombination sites, implying thymic rearrangement abnormalities. HLA sub-analyses involved small numbers of individuals, so any influence of HLA type on TCRB rearrangement remained unresolved. The naive, central memory and regulatory TCRB repertoires appeared to resemble one another more closely among patients than among healthy donors.

Each donor gave one peripheral blood draw, averaging approximately 0.12 L, which was collected into heparinised tubes. A BD FACSAria II and a panel including CD45RO, CCR7, CD25, CD127, CD95 and CD27 were used to sort naive, central memory, regulatory and stem cell-like memory CD4+ T cells. A purity above 95% was achieved for all sorted populations. PBMCs were isolated immediately by Lymphoprep density gradient centrifugation and stained directly without culture. So that batch effects would be minimized, each experiment stained and sorted samples in pairs, pairing one healthy donor with one patient. The entire amount of isolated RNA was reverse transcribed using the High Capacity cDNA Reverse Transcription Kit, so the sequenced TCRB transcripts were expressed ones. Deep immunoSEQ sequencing was applied to naive, central memory and regulatory T cell samples, giving an average of roughly 3.6 million total reads per sample. After sorted cells were lysed in RLT buffer, RNA was extracted with DNase-treated RNeasy Micro or Mini kits, with the choice depending on cell number. Each cell subset was processed separately to prevent cross-contamination, with patient and healthy donor samples processed together. The immunoSEQ multiplex PCR was used to amplify TCRB sequences from cDNA, generating 87-bp fragments that spanned the CDR3 region. Amplicons were sequenced on the Illumina HiSeq platform. From the authors' description of their analysis: PCR bias was corrected computationally using synthetic template baselines, and reads within Hamming distance 2 were collapsed, with unmergeable singletons discarded. By aligning reads against IMGT, V, D and J genes, CDR3 length, and insertions or deletions at six rearrangement sites were assigned. Within each subset, clonotype counts were normalized to sorted cell number, after which true diversity and Gini coefficients were computed with the tcR R package. The overlap coefficient, calculated on TCRB nucleotide sequences, was used to measure repertoire sharing. As a proxy for the pre-selection repertoire, out-of-frame TCRB sequences from naive cells were analyzed. Not all clones reach the TCRdb copy of this immuneACCESS table, which keeps in-frame sequences only. Checked studies attribute under half of the gap to unresolved V genes and leave the rest unexplained. Clonal size and the V and J genes are those of that table, whereas D and trimming came from the DNA. This sample comprises about 470,000 clones, over 25% of them detected only once. The ten largest make up around 0.065% of the sample.

CDR1 and CDR2 are read off the germline V gene as KGHSH and LQKENI. Between the V and J ends, shortened by 3 bases and 3 bases respectively, the junction contains 9 bases. The cysteine opens and the phenylalanine closes a CDR3 of 13 amino acids. The sequence is cut down to CDR3 DNA, 39 bases in frame from base 1. Comment on this clone: What this receptor recognizes is not known. Base qualities are not recorded, but no much larger clone differs from it by a single base. Other DNA sequences of this sample code for an identical CDR3.

The sequence joins TRBV18 to TRBJ2-7, and TRBD1 may be the D gene, going by 7 matching bases. Sequencing was done on a sample of naive CD4+ T cells from blood. The cell subset or site label, read with the paper, signifies: true naive CD4+ T cells. The sequence was collected from a man aged 18-30 years in good health. The CDR3 is CASSPQGGYEQYF. At the DNA level, the sequence is TGTGCCAGCTCACCTCAGGGGGGCTACGAGCAGTACTTC.